What follows describes a single T cell receptor (beta chain). The sample comes from a study of blood T cell repertoires in COVID-19. Study-level information: Samples came from the United States, Italy and Spain, spanning acute and convalescent COVID-19. In each case, the material was cDNA or gDNA derived from T cells, B-cell-depleted T cells, or PBMCs.

The junction had 10 bases not matched to a gene; V was cut back by 5 bases and J by 3 bases. Germline lookup yields CDR1 SGHVS and CDR2 FQNEAQ. This CDR3 has 15 amino acids. In the authors' workflow: How many nucleated cells were present was estimated from reference gene primer amplification. Assay: immunoSEQ multiplex PCR; the TCRdb copy retains only in-frame clones and omits some. From that table come the V and J calls and clone size; the DNA was used to work out D and trimming. The repertoire holds about 47,000 clones, with 83% as singletons. Sequencing was done on a sample of peripheral blood. The TCR originated in a man aged 55 to 70 with active COVID-19. The V gene is TRBV7-8, the J gene TRBJ2-7; 7 bases are a match to TRBD1. This chain's CDR3 is CASSGRQGVFYEQYF. For the CDR3, the DNA is TGTGCCAGCAGCGGCCGACAGGGAGTGTTCTACGAGCAGTACTTC.